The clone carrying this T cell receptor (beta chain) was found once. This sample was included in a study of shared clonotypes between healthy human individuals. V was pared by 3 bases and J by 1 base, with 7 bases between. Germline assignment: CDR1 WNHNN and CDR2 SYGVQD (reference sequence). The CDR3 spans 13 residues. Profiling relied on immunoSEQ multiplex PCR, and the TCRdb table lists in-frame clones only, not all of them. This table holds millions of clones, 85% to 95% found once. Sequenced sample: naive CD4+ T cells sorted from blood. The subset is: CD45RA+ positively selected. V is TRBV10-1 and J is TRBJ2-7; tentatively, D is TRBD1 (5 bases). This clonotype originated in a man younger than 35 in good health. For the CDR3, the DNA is TGCGCCAGCAGTGATAAGGGGTCCTACGAGCAGTACTTC. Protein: CASSDKGSYEQYF.